The 19 T cell receptor beta chains reported below all come from one sample, sequenced in a study of blood T cell repertoires in COVID-19. The data were produced by immunoSEQ multiplex PCR, yet TCRdb's version contains in-frame clones alone and is incomplete. The sample includes about 94,000 clones, around nine tenths of them seen just once. Sequencing was done on a sample of peripheral blood. The receptor set was obtained from an elderly woman with acute or convalescent COVID-19.

The chain couples TRBV7-9 to TRBJ1-2; possibly TRBD1 for D (5 bases). Looked up from germline, CDR1 is SEHNR and CDR2 is FQNEAQ (reference sequence). The ends were cut back, 1 base at V and 8 bases at J, with 17 bases in the middle. This CDR3 has 15 amino acids. The CDR3 DNA sequence: TGTGCCAGCAGCTTAGACTTAGAAGCAGGGCAAGGCTACACCTTC. This sequence encodes CASSLDLEAGQGYTF. Complete variable domain (other parts from reference TRBV7-9 and TRBJ1-2): DTGVSQNPRHKITKRGQNVTFRCDPISEHNRLYWYRQTLGQGPEFLTYFQNEAQLEKSRLLSDRFSAERPKGSFSTLEIQRTEQGDSAMYLCASSLDLEAGQGYTFGSGTRLTVV.

The chain links TRBV19 to TRBJ2-1; D gene ambiguous. This CDR3 comprises 15 residues. V was shortened by 3 bases and J by 9 bases, with 18 bases between the two germline ends. Germline CDR1 is LNHDA and CDR2 is SQIVND (reference sequence). The CDR3 nucleotides are TGTGCCAGTAGTATGATCCGGGTAGAGGTTGTTGAGCAGTTCTTC. Protein sequence: CASSMIRVEVVEQFF. The whole variable domain, filled in from reference TRBV19 and TRBJ2-1, reads DGGITQSPKYLFRKEGQNVTLSCEQNLNHDAMYWYRQDPGQGLRLIYYSQIVNDFQKGDIAEGYSVSREKKESFPLTVTSAQKNPTAFYLCASSMIRVEVVEQFFGPGTRLTVL.

V gene TRBV19 combines with J gene TRBJ1-5; D gene uncertain. Germline loops: CDR1 LNHDA, CDR2 SQIVND (reference sequence). This CDR3 is 15 amino acids long. The V end lost 3 bases, the J end lost 1 base, and 10 bases lay between the germline ends. CDR3 nucleotide sequence: TGTGCCAGTAGTATCAGGATTTCGAGCAATCAGCCCCAGCATTTT. Translating it yields CASSIRISSNQPQHF.

The rearrangement links TRBV30 to TRBJ2-7; 8 nucleotides align to TRBD2. The CDR3 contains 11 residues. Looked up from germline, CDR1 is GTSNPN and CDR2 is SVGIG (reference sequence). V shed 4 bases and J 5 bases; nucleotides not matched to a gene: 1. CDR3 DNA: TGTGCCTGGAATAGCGGGAACGAGCAGTACTTC. Amino acids: CAWNSGNEQYF.

This chain connects TRBV2 to TRBJ1-1; D is uncertain. Trimming removed 7 bases from V and 3 bases from J, with 12 bases in between. CDR3 length: 13 residues. Germline V gene sequence: CDR1 SNHLY, CDR2 FYNNEI. The CDR3 DNA sequence: TGTGCCAGCACGGATGAGCGGGACACTGAAGCTTTCTTT. Residues: CASTDERDTEAFF.

This chain connects TRBV3-1 (or the pseudogene TRBV3-2) to TRBJ1-5; 12 nucleotides agree with TRBD1. The CDR3 is made up of 16 amino acids. The V gene end was trimmed by 4 bases and the J gene end by 5 bases; junction bases not matched to a gene: 6. Germline values: CDR1 LGHDT, CDR2 YNNKEL (reference sequence). The DNA of the CDR3 is TGTGCCAGCAGCCGGGGGACAGGGGGCGGGTATCAGCCCCAGCATTTT. This codes for CASSRGTGGGYQPQHF.

This chain joins TRBV4-3 and TRBJ1-5, with 9 positions matching TRBD1. Trimming cost V 3 bases and J 3 bases; bases outside gene matches: 3. Germline V lookup: CDR1 LGHNA, CDR2 YSLEER. The CDR3 runs to 15 residues. CDR3 loop: CASSQDRGFNQPQHF. DNA of the CDR3: TGCGCCAGCAGCCAGGACAGGGGCTTCAATCAGCCCCAGCATTTT.

The chain combines TRBV10-1 with TRBJ2-6, with a possible D match to TRBD2 (5 bases). CDR1 WNHNN and CDR2 SYGVQD come from the germline V gene (reference sequence). V dropped 7 bases and J dropped 5 bases, with 21 bases sitting between them. The CDR3 has 17 amino acids. The CDR3 loop reads CASNPPRGCGRANVLTF. In DNA, the CDR3 is TGCGCCAGCAACCCGCCACGGGGATGTGGGAGGGCCAACGTCCTGACTTTC.

The chain joins TRBV9 to TRBJ1-5; 7 positions match TRBD1. The ends lost 3 bases at V and 6 bases at J; junction bases unmatched: 6. The length of the CDR3 is 14 residues. Germline V gene sequence: CDR1 SGDLS, CDR2 YYNGEE. CDR3 loop: CASSAYRGGQPQHF. The CDR3 DNA is TGTGCCAGCAGCGCGTACAGGGGAGGTCAGCCCCAGCATTTT.

The chain recombines TRBV7-9 with TRBJ1-1; 9 bases are a match to TRBD1. Germline values: CDR1 SEHNR, CDR2 FQNEAQ (reference sequence). This CDR3 is 11 amino acids long. Trimming took 4 bases from V and 13 from J; bases not matched to a gene: 4. The DNA of the CDR3 is TGTGCCAGCAGCTCCGGGACAGGGAGTTTCTTT. Amino acids: CASSSGTGSFF.

This sequence joins TRBV3-1 (or the pseudogene TRBV3-2) and TRBJ1-4, with 7 positions matching TRBD1. Germline V gene sequence: CDR1 LGHDT, CDR2 YNNKEL (reference sequence). The CDR3 loop spans 15 amino acids. V shed 4 bases, J shed 7 bases, and the junction held 9 bases outside the gene matches. This chain's CDR3 is CASSPHRGRGEKLFF. The CDR3 coding sequence is TGTGCCAGCAGCCCCCACAGGGGTCGCGGTGAAAAACTGTTTTTT.

This rearrangement joins TRBV7-6 to TRBJ2-1; 9 bases match TRBD2. The CDR3 sequence is 15 residues long. The germline V gene has CDR1 SGHVS and CDR2 FNYEAQ. Trimming at V came to 2 bases and at J to 6 bases, leaving 5 bases not matched to a gene. CDR3 loop: CASSLPSGTINEQFF. CDR3 nucleotides: TGTGCCAGCAGCTTACCTAGCGGGACGATCAATGAGCAGTTCTTC.

DNA for the CDR3: TGTGCCAGCAGCTTGTGGGGCAGCACAGATACGCAGTATTTT. Residues: CASSLWGSTDTQYF. This chain uses TRBV5-6 with TRBJ2-3; D possibly corresponds to TRBD1 (5 bases). CDR3 length: 14 amino acids. Between the trimmed V and J ends, which lost 1 base and 0 bases, there was a span of 6 bases. Looked up from germline, CDR1 is SGHDT and CDR2 is YYEEEE.

This sequence joins TRBV28 and TRBJ1-4; possible D gene TRBD1, 5 bases. V was clipped by 8 bases and J by 8 bases, with 15 bases between them. Germline V lookup: CDR1 MDHEN, CDR2 SYDVKM. The CDR3 length is 13 residues. The CDR3 nucleotides are TGTGCCAGCCGCAGGGTGAATGGAGAAAAACTGTTTTTT. It codes for CASRRVNGEKLFF.

The rearrangement joins TRBV12-2 to TRBJ1-3; the DNA was not used to check the table's D call, TRBD1. TRBV12-2 corresponds to a pseudogene. The CDR3 is 16 residues long. In DNA form, the CDR3 reads TGTGCAAGTCGCTTTAGTAGGGGGAGTAAGTCTAACACCATATATTTT. It translates to CASRFSRGSKSNTIYF.

The chain uses TRBV7-2 and TRBJ2-5; 10 bases map to TRBD2. This CDR3 is 17 amino acids long. V trimming: 5 bases; J trimming: 7 bases; junction bases outside the gene matches: 16. The germline CDR1 and CDR2 sequences are SGHTA and FQGNSA. In DNA, the CDR3 is TGTGCCAGCAGCCAGGGCCCAGCTAGCGGGGGCCAGGGGACCCAGTACTTC. This codes for CASSQGPASGGQGTQYF.

V is TRBV19 and J is TRBJ2-2; D may be TRBD2 (5 bases). Germline assignment: CDR1 LNHDA and CDR2 SQIVND (reference sequence). The germline V and J ends were trimmed by 3 bases and 5 bases, with 16 bases remaining between them. The CDR3 totals 16 residues. The CDR3 nucleotides are TGTGCCAGTAGTATGACGGGTCCCCGGGGAACCGGGGAGCTGTTTTTT. Its protein is CASSMTGPRGTGELFF.

V and J are TRBV5-8 and TRBJ1-5; D unresolved. Trimming removed 3 bases from V and 5 bases from J, with 12 bases in between. The CDR3 has 14 amino acids. Per the germline V gene, CDR1 is SGHTS and CDR2 is YDEGEE. The CDR3 bases are TGTGCCAGCAGCTCGGAGACGGACTATCAGCCCCAGCATTTT. Its translation is CASSSETDYQPQHF.

The chain's CDR3 is CASSLMGQGSYEQYF. The CDR3 bases are TGTGCCAGCAGCTTAATGGGACAGGGCTCCTACGAGCAGTACTTC. V usage is TRBV7-3 and J usage is TRBJ2-7, with 9 bases fitting TRBD1. Unmatched junction bases numbered 1, after V lost 1 base and J lost 0 bases. Germline V lookup: CDR1 SGHTA, CDR2 FQGTGA. The CDR3 consists of 15 residues.